What follows is one TCR beta chain and its context. Its antigen is not known. Arm-PCR with iRepertoire HTBI primers amplified the CDR3 regions for these TCR beta libraries. TCRdb re-analysed the multiplex PCR reads in MiXCR, keeping a single row per CDR3 protein. The data contain about 470,000 distinct CDR3 sequences, around 20% of them seen just once; the ten biggest clones take up 6.5% to 10%. The CDR3 totals 19 residues. Deletions cut 2 bases from V and 3 bases from J, with 23 bases between. As for time point: persistent/refractory GD, antithyroid drugs over 5 years with positive TRAb. PBMC RNA was the source of the TCR library. The sample is drawn from a study of regulatory T cells in long-lasting Graves disease. Study details: Persistent cases were those of Graves' disease that involved over 5 years of antithyroid drugs with positive TSH receptor antibodies. Study results and limitations: Favoring TRBV28, TRBJ1-2 and TRBJ2-5 was a feature seen in persistent disease.

V usage is TRBV12-3 or TRBV12-4 and J usage is TRBJ1-5; D perhaps matches TRBD1 (6 bases). The sequence came from a female donor with Graves disease. Specimen: peripheral blood mononuclear cells (PBMCs), collected when the disease was refractory, from a patient treated with antithyroid drugs. As DNA, the CDR3 is TGTGCCAGCAGTTTAAGTGGAGGGGGGGAGACGTATACCAATCAGCCCCAGCATTTT. It codes for CASSLSGGGETYTNQPQHF.